This T cell receptor beta chain was recovered during a study of vaccination effects on CD4 cells after COVID-19. Study background: Samples were taken post-vaccine, and their median timing was 72 days after the second dose.

Sequencing used immunoSEQ multiplex PCR; TCRdb keeps in-frame clones, though not all of them. The table shows tens of thousands of clones, with around 78% occurring only once. Regarding this clone: Its specificity is not known.

Antigen-specific CD4+ T cell clonotypes were called by their expansion after viral peptide-pool culture in ViraFEST. After less than 11 days in culture, the CD4+ T cells were isolated. Every participant took two doses of the BNT162b2 or mRNA-1273 vaccine. Prior SARS-CoV-2 infection was absent in the vaccine recipients, as shown by negative nucleocapsid antibodies. Days 3 and 7 were when half the medium was replaced with IL-2 medium. The V gene lost 9 bases and the J gene lost 10 bases, with 13 bases spanning the gap. Germline CDR1 and CDR2: SGHTS and YDEGEE. The CDR3 is 10 amino acids. Sequenced material: CD4+ T cells from PBMCs cultured with HCoV-OC43 spike peptides, taken after COVID-19 vaccination. Subset reported: HCoV-OC43 spike overlapping peptide pool stimulation. The TCR sequence derives from a human donor who received a COVID-19 vaccine. This chain uses TRBV5-8 with TRBJ1-2; no clear D. This CDR3 is CAILEAFYTF. The CDR3 DNA reads TGTGCCATCCTAGAGGCATTCTACACCTTC.